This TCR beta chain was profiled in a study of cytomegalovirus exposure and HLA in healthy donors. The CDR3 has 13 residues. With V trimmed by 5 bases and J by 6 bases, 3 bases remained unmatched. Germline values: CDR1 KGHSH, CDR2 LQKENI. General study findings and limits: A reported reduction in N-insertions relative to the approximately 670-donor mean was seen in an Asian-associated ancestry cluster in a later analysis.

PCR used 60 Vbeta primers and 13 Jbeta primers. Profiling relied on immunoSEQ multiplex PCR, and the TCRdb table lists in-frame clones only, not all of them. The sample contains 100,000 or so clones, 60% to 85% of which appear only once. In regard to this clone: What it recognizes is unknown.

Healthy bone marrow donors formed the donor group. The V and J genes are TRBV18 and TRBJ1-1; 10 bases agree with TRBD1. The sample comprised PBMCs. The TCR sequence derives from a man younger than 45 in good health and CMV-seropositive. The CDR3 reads CASSETGGAEAFF. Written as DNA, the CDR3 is TGTGCCAGCTCAGAGACAGGGGGCGCTGAAGCTTTCTTT.